This entry concerns a single TCR beta chain. Its antigen is still unknown. This specimen comes from a study of cytomegalovirus exposure and HLA in healthy donors. The wider study: Later analysis reported that the 110 or so validation repertoires shared the platform of the approximately 690 first-cohort repertoires. Study findings and constraints: The authors listed 150 or so TCR beta chains as cytomegalovirus-associated. Rare TCR sequences dominated, though some public TCRs recurred in many donors.

Sequencing was performed with immunoSEQ multiplex PCR; in TCRdb, only in-frame clones are kept and a portion is missing. The sample contains 60,000 to 65,000 clones, about 96% of which appear only once. Sequenced material: PBMCs. The clonotype originates from a woman between 18 and 29 years old in good health and CMV-seronegative.

The CDR3 reads CASRRNGPKATYNEQFF. DNA of the CDR3: TGTGCCAGCAGAAGGAATGGGCCCAAAGCAACCTACAATGAGCAGTTCTTC. The chain employs TRBV7-2 and TRBJ2-1; no firm D call. The CDR3 extends over 17 amino acids. V was trimmed by 6 bases and J by 2 bases, leaving 20 bases between them. Germline values: CDR1 SGHTA, CDR2 FQGNSA. The full variable domain, with the rest looked up from reference TRBV7-2 and TRBJ2-1, is GAGVSQSPSNKVTEKGKDVELRCDPISGHTALYWYRQSLGQGLEFLIYFQGNSAPDKSGLPSDRFSAERTGGSVSTLTIQRTQQEDSAVYLCASRRNGPKATYNEQFFGPGTRLTVL.